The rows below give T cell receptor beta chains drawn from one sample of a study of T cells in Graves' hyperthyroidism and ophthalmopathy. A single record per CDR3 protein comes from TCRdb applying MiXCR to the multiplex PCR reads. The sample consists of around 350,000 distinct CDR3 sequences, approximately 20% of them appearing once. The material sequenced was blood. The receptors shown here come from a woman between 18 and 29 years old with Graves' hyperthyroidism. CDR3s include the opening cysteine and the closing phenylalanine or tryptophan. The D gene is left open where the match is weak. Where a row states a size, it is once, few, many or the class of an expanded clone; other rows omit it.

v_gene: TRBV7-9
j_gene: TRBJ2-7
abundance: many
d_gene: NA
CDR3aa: CASSLGGDYEQYF
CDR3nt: TGTGCCAGCAGCTTAGGCGGAGACTACGAGCAGTACTTC

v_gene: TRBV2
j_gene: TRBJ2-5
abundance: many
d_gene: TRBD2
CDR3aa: CASKDNSGGQETQYF
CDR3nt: TGTGCCAGCAAGGACAATAGCGGGGGGCAAGAGACCCAGTACTTC

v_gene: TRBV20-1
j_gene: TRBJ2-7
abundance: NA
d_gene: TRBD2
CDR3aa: CSGTSGGAHYEQYF
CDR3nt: TGCAGCGGGACTAGCGGGGGGGCCCACTACGAGCAGTACTTC

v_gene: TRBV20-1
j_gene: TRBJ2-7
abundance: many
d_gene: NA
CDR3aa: CSARDPSYEQYF
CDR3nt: TGCAGTGCTAGAGATCCGAGCTACGAGCAGTACTTC

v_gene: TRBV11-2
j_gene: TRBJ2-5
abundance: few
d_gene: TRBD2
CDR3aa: CASSLVSGTSVSETQYF
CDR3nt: TGTGCCAGCAGCTTAGTTTCAGGGACTAGTGTGTCGGAGACCCAGTACTTC

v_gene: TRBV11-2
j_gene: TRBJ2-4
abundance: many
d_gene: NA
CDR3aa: CASSLESGFVSKNIKYF
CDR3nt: TGTGCCAGCAGCTTAGAATCAGGGTTTGTGTCCAAAAACATTAAGTACTTC

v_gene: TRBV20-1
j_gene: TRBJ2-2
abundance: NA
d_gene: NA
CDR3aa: CSARDARGGVGGELFF
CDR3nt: TGCAGTGCTAGAGATGCGAGGGGGGGCGTGGGCGGGGAGCTGTTTTTT

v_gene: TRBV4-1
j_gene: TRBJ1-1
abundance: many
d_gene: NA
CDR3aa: CASSQDRRGYGTEAFF
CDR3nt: TGCGCCAGCAGCCAAGACCGCAGGGGATACGGCACTGAAGCTTTCTTT

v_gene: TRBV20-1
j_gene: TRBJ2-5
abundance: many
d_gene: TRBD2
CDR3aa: CSARAASGFQETQYF
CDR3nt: TGCAGTGCTAGAGCGGCTAGCGGCTTCCAAGAGACCCAGTACTTC

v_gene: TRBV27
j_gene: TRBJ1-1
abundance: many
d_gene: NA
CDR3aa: CASSSYRTEAFF
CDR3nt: TGTGCCAGCAGTTCTTACCGAACTGAAGCTTTCTTT

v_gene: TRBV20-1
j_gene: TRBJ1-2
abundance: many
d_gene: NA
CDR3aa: CSARNGLNGYTF
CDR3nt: TGCAGTGCTAGAAACGGGTTAAATGGCTACACCTTC

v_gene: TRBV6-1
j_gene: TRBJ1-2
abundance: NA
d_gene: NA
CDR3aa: CASSELVGVNYGYTF
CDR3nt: TGTGCCAGCAGTGAATTGGTCGGGGTTAACTATGGCTACACCTTC

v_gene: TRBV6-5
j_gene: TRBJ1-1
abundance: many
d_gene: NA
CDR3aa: CASSYGAGGNTEAFF
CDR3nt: TGTGCCAGCAGTTACGGGGCCGGGGGGAACACTGAAGCTTTCTTT

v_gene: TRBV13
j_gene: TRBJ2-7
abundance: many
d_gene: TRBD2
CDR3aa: CASSLLGGAYEQYF
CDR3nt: TGTGCCAGCAGCTTACTTGGGGGGGCCTACGAGCAGTACTTC

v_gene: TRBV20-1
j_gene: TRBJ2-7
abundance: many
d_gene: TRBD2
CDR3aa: CRIASGGSYEQYF
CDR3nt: TGCAGGATAGCTAGCGGGGGCTCCTACGAGCAGTACTTC

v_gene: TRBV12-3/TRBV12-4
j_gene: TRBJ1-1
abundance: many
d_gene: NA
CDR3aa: CASSFEGDTEAFF
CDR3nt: TGTGCCAGCAGTTTTGAGGGGGACACTGAAGCTTTCTTT

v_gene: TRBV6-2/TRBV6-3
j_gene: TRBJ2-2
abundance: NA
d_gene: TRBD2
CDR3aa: CASSYSIARGDAPGELFF
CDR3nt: TGTGCCAGCAGTTACTCGATCGCCCGGGGGGATGCTCCCGGGGAGCTGTTTTTT

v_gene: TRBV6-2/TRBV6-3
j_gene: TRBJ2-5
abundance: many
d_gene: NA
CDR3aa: CASRDVETQYF
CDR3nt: TGTGCCAGCAGGGACGTGGAGACCCAGTACTTC

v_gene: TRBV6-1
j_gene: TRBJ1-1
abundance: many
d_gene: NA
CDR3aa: CASSPRSPWTNTEAFF
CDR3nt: TGTGCCAGCAGCCCCCGATCACCTTGGACGAACACTGAAGCTTTCTTT

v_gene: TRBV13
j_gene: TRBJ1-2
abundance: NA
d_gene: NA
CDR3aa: CASGLMGANYGYTF
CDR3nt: TGTGCCAGCGGACTGATGGGTGCTAACTATGGCTACACCTTC

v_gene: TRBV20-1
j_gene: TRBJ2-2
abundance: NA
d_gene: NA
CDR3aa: CSASHNTGELFF
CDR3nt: TGCAGTGCCTCTCACAACACCGGGGAGCTGTTTTTT

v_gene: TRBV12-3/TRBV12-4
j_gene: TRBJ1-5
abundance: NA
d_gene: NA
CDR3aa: CASRYSIISNQPQHF
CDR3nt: TGTGCCAGCAGATACAGTATCATTAGCAATCAGCCTCAGCATTTT